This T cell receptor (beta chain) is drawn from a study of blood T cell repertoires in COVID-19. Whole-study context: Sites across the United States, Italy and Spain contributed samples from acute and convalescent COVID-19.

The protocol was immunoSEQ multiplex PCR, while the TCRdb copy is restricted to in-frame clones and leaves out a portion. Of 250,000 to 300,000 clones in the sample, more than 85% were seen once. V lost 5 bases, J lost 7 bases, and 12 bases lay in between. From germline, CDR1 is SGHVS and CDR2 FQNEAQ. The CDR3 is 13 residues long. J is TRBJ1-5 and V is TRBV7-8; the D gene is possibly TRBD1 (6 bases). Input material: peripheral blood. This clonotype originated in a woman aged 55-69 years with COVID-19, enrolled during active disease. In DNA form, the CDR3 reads TGTGCCAGCAGCCTAGGAAGGGGGCAGCCCCAGCATTTT. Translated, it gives CASSLGRGQPQHF. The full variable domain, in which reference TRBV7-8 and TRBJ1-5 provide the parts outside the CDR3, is GAGVSQSPRYKVAKRGQDVALRCDPISGHVSLFWYQQALGQGPEFLTYFQNEAQLDKSGLPSDRFFAERPEGSVSTLKIQRTQQEDSAVYLCASSLGRGQPQHFGDGTRLSIL.